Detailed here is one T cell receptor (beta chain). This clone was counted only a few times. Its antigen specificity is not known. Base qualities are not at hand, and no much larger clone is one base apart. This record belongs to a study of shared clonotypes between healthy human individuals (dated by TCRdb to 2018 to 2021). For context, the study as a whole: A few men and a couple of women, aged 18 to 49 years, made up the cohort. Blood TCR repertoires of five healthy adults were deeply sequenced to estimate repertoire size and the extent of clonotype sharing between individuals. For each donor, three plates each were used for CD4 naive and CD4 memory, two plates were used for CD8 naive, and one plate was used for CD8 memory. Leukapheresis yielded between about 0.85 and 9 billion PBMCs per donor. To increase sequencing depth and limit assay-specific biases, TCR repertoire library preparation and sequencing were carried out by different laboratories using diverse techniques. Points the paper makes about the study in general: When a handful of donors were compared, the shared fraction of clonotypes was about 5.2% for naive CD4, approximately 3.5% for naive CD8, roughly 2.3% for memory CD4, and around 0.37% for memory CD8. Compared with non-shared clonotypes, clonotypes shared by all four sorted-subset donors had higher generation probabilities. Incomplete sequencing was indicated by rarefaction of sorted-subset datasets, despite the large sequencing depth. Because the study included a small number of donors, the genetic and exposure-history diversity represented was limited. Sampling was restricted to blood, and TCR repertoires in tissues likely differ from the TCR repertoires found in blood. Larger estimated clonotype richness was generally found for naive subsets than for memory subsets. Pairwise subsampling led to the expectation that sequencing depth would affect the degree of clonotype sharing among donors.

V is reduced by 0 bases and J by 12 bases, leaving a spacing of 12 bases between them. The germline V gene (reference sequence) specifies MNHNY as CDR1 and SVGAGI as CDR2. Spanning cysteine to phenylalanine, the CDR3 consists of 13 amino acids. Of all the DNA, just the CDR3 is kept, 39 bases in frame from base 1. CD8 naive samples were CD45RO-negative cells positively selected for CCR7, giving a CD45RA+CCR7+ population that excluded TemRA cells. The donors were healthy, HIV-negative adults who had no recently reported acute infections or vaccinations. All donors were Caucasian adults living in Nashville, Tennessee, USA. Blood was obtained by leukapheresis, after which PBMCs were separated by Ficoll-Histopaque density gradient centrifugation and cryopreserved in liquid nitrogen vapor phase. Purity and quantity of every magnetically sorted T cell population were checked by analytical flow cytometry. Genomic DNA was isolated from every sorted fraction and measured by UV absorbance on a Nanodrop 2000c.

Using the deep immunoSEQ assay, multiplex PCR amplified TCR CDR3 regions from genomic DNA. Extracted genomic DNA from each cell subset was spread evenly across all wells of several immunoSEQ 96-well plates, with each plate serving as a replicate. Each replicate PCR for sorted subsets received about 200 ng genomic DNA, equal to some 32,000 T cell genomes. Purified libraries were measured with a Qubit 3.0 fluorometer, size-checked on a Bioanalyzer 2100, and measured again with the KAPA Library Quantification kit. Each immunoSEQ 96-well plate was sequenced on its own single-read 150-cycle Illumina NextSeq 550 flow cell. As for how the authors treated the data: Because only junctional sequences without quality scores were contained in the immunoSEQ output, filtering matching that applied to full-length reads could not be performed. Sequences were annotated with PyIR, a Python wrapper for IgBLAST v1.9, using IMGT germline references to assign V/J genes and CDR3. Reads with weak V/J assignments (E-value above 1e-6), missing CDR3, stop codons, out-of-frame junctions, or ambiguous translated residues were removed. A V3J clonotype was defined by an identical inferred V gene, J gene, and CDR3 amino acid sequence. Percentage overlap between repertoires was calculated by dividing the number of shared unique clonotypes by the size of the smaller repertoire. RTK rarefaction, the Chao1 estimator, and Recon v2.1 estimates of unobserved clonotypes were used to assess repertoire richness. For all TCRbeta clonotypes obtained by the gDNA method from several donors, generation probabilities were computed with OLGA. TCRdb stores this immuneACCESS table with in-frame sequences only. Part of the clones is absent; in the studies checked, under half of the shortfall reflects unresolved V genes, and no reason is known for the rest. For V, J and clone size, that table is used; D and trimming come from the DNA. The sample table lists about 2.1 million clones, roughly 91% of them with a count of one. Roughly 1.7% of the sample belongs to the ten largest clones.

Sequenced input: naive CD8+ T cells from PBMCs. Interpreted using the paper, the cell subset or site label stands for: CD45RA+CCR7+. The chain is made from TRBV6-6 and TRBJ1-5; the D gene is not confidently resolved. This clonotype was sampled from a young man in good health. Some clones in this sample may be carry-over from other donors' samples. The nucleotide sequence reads TGTGCCAGCAGTTACTCGGCAGATCGGGGCCAGCATTTT. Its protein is CASSYSADRGQHF.